Detailed here is one T cell receptor beta chain. Sequenced by immunoSEQ multiplex PCR; TCRdb stores in-frame clones only, minus some. The sample has about 24,000 clones; roughly nine tenths are singletons. The CDR3 sequence is 15 residues long. V lost 4 bases to trimming and J lost 2 bases, with 13 bases between them. Germline assignment: CDR1 KGHSH and CDR2 LQKENI. The sample belongs to a study of T cell changes during pregnancy in multiple sclerosis. The clonotype was recovered from a female donor in good health, enrolled as a control in a pregnancy study. The source material was CD8+ T cells from peripheral blood mononuclear cells, sampled in the third trimester of pregnancy. The J gene is TRBJ2-3, the V gene TRBV18; possible D gene TRBD2, 6 bases. The DNA for the CDR3 is TGTGCCAGCTCACAACCGGGAGCTACCACAGATACGCAGTATTTT. This translates into CASSQPGATTDTQYF.